The clone carrying this T cell receptor (beta chain) appeared a few times. The CDR3 extends over 16 amino acids. The V end lost 3 bases, the J end lost 0 bases, and 12 bases lay between the germline ends. The germline V gene has CDR1 MRHNA and CDR2 SNTAGT. Libraries were prepared by immunoSEQ multiplex PCR; TCRdb keeps only in-frame clonotypes and omits some of them. The table shows 300,000 to 400,000 clones, with 80% to 90% occurring only once. This entry belongs to a study of blood T cell repertoires in COVID-19. Cohort 3 recovered donors had two negative PCRs, clearance, or symptom resolution. The clonotype originates from a man aged 18 to 29 who had recovered from COVID-19. The V gene is TRBV6-4, the J gene TRBJ2-1; D is perhaps TRBD2 (5 bases). The material sequenced was PBMCs or T cells enriched from blood (not recorded which). In DNA form, the CDR3 reads TGTGCCAGCAGTGAATCGGGATCCTCCTCCTACAATGAGCAGTTCTTC. This gives the protein CASSESGSSSYNEQFF.